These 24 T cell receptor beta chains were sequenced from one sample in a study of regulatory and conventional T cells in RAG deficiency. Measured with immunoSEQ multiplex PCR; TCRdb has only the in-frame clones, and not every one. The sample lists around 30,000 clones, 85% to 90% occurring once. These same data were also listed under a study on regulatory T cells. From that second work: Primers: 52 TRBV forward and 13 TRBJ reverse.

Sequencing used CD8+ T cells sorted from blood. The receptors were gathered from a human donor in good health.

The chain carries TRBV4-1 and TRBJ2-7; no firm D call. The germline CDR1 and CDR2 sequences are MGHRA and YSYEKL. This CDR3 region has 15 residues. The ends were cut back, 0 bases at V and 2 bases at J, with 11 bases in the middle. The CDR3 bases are TGCGCCAGCAGCCAAGAGGCAGCGCAAACCTACGAGCAGTACTTC. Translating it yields CASSQEAAQTYEQYF.

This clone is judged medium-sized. The CDR3 region has the DNA TGCGCCAGCAGCTTGAGACAGGGAACCTCCTACGAGCAGTACTTC. Residues: CASSLRQGTSYEQYF. The chain links TRBV5-1 to TRBJ2-7, with TRBD1 matching 7 bases. The CDR3 loop spans 15 amino acids. V trimming: 1 base; J trimming: 0 bases; junction bases outside the gene matches: 4. In germline, CDR1 is SGHRS, CDR2 YFSETQ.

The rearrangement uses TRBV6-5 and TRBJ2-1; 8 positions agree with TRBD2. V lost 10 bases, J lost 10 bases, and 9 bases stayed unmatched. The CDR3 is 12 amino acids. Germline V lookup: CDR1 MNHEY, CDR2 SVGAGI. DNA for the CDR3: TGTGCCAATGAAGGGACTAGAAACGAGCAGTTCTTC. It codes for CANEGTRNEQFF.

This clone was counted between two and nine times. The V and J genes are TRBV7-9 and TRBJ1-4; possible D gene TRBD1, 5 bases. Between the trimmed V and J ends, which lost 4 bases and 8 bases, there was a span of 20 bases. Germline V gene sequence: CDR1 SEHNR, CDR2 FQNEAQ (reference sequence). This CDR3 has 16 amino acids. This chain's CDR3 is CASSSRSGTLEEKLFF. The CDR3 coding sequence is TGTGCCAGCAGCTCACGTTCCGGGACCTTAGAAGAAAAACTGTTTTTT.

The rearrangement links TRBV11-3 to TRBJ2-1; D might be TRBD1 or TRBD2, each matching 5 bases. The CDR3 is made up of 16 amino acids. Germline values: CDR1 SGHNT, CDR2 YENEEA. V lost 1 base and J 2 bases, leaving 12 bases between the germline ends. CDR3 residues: CASSLVDGTAYNEQFF. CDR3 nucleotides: TGTGCCAGCAGCTTAGTGGACGGGACGGCCTACAATGAGCAGTTCTTC.

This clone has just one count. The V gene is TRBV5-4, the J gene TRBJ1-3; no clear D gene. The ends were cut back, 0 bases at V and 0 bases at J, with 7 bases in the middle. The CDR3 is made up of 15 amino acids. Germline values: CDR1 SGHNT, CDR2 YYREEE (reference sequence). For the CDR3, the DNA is TGTGCCAGCAGCTTGGGGGATATCTCTGGAAACACCATATATTTT. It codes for CASSLGDISGNTIYF.

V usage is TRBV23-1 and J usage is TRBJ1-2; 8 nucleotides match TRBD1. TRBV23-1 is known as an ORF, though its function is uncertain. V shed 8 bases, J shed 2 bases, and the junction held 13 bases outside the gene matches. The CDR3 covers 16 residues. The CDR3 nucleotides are TGCGCCAGCGGGGGATTAGGACAGGGAGAAAACTATGGCTACACCTTC. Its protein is CASGGLGQGENYGYTF.

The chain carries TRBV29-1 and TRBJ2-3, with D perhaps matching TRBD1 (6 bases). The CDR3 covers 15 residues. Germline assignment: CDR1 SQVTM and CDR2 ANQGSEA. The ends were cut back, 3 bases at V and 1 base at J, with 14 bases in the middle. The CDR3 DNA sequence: TGCAGCGTTGAGGTGGGGGCTTTCGGCACAGATACGCAGTATTTT. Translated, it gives CSVEVGAFGTDTQYF.

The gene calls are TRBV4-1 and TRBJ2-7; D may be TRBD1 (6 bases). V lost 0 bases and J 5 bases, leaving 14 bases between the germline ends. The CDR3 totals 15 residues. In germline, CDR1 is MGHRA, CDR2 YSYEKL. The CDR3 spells CASSQETGPMDEQYF. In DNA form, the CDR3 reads TGCGCCAGCAGCCAAGAAACAGGGCCGATGGACGAGCAGTACTTC.

CDR3 in amino acids: CASSYSTAGTGELFF. The CDR3 region has the DNA TGTGCCAGCAGTTACTCGACAGCAGGGACCGGGGAGCTGTTTTTT. The V gene is TRBV6-5, the J gene TRBJ2-2, with D possibly TRBD1 on 5 matching bases. Trimming took off 0 bases at V and 5 bases at J, with 10 bases between the two ends. CDR1 and CDR2 (germline): MNHEY, SVGAGI. The CDR3 totals 15 residues.

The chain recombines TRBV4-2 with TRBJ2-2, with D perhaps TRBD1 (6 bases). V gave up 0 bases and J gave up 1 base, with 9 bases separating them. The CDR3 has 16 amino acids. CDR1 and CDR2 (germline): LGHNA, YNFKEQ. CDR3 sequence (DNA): TGTGCCAGCAGCCAAGATGGGGGCTGGAACACCGGGGAGCTGTTTTTT. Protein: CASSQDGGWNTGELFF.

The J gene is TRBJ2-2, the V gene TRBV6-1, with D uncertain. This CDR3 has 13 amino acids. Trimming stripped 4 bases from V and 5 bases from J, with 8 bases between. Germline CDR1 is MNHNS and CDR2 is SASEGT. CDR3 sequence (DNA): TGTGCCAGCAGTGGCAGTTGGACCGGGGAGCTGTTTTTT. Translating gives CASSGSWTGELFF.

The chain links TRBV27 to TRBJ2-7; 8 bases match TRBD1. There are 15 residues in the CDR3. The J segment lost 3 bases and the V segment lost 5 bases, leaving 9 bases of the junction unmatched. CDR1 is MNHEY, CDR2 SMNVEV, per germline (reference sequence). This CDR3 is CASSRDRSPYYEQYF. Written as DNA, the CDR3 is TGTGCCAGCAGTCGGGACAGGTCCCCCTACTACGAGCAGTACTTC.

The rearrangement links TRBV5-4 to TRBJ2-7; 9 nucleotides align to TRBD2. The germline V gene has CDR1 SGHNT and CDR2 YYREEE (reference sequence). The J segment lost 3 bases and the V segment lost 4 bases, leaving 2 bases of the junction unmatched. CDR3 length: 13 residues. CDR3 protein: CASSPSGVYEQYF. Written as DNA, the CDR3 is TGTGCCAGCAGCCCTAGCGGGGTCTACGAGCAGTACTTC.

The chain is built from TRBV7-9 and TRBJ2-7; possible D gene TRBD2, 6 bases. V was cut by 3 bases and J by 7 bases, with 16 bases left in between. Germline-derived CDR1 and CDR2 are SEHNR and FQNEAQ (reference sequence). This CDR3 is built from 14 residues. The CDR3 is CASSLGRERGEQYF. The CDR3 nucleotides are TGTGCCAGCAGCTTGGGCCGGGAGAGAGGGGAGCAGTACTTC.

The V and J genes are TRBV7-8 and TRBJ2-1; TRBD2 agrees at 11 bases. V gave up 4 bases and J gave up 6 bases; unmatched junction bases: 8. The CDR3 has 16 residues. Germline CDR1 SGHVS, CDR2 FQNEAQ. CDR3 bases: TGTGCCAGCAGCTCCGACACACTAGCGGGAGTCAATGAGCAGTTCTTC. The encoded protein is CASSSDTLAGVNEQFF.

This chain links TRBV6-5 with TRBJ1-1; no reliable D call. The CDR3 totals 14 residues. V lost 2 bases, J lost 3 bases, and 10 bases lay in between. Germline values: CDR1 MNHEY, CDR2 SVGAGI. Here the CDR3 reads CASSYTGADTEAFF. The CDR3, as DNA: TGTGCCAGCAGTTACACGGGAGCGGACACTGAAGCTTTCTTT.

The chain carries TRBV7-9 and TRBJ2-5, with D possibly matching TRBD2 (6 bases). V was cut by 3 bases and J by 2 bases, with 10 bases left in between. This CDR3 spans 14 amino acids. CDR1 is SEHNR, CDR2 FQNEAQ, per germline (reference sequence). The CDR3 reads CASSFTRGQETQYF. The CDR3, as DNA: TGTGCCAGCAGCTTTACCCGGGGGCAAGAGACCCAGTACTTC.

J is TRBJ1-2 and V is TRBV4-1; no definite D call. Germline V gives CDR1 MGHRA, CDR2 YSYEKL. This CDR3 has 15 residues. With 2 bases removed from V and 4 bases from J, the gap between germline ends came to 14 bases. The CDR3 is CASSQKHLGTYGYTF. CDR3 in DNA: TGCGCCAGCAGCCAAAAACACCTTGGTACCTATGGCTACACCTTC.

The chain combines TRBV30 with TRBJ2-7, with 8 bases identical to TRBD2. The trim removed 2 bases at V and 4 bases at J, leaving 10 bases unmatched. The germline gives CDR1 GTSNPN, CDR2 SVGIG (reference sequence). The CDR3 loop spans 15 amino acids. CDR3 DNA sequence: TGTGCCTGGAGTCTAACCGGGACTAGGAATTACGAGCAGTACTTC. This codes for CAWSLTGTRNYEQYF.

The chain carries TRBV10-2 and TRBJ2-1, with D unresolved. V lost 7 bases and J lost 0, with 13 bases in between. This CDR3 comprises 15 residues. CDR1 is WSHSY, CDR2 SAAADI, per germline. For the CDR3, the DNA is TGCGCCAGCATACTAACTCTAGGCTCCTACAATGAGCAGTTCTTC. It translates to CASILTLGSYNEQFF.

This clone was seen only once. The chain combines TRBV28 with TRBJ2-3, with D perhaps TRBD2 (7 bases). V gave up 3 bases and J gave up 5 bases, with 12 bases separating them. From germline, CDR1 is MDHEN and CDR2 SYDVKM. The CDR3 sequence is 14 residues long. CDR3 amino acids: CASSLPGGEDTQYF. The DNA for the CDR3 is TGTGCCAGCAGTTTGCCGGGGGGCGAAGATACGCAGTATTTT.

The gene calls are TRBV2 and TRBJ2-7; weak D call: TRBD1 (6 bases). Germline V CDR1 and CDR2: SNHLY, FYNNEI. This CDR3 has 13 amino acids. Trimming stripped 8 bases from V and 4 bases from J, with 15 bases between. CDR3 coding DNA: TGTGCCAGCTTACAGGGCGGCGGTTACGAGCAGTACTTC. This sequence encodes CASLQGGGYEQYF.

The CDR3 DNA reads as TGCGCCAGCAGCCAAGGCCAGTCGAACACCGGGGAGCTGTTTTTT. Encoded protein: CASSQGQSNTGELFF. V gene TRBV4-1 combines with J gene TRBJ2-2; D unresolved. Trimming left V 1 base short and J 0 bases short, with 6 bases between. The CDR3 runs 15 residues. Germline V gene lookup returns CDR1 MGHRA and CDR2 YSYEKL.